These 15 T cell receptor beta chains were sequenced from one sample in a study of T cell responses to AZD1222 COVID-19 vaccine. Data came from immunoSEQ multiplex PCR; TCRdb stores just in-frame clones and leaves some out. The table includes 150,000 to 200,000 clones, around 87% detected once. Source: peripheral blood, taken on day 0 of MenACWY control vaccination. These receptors came from an adult in good health.

This chain uses TRBV7-2 with TRBJ2-2; D unclear. Between the trimmed V and J ends, which lost 5 bases and 0 bases, there was a span of 10 bases. The CDR3 is 15 residues long. Germline CDR1 SGHTA, CDR2 FQGNSA. CDR3 in DNA: TGTGCCAGCAGCCAACTGCCCTCGAACACCGGGGAGCTGTTTTTT. Its protein is CASSQLPSNTGELFF.

This clone was counted once. The genes are TRBV7-9 and TRBJ2-1, with TRBD2 matching 9 bases. Losses at the gene ends were 10 bases for V and 8 bases for J; bases not matched to a gene: 18. Germline CDR1 and CDR2: SEHNR and FQNEAQ (reference sequence). CDR3 size: 16 residues. The CDR3 is CATSGVSSGSGDEQFF. CDR3 in DNA: TGTGCCACCTCGGGGGTCAGTAGCGGGAGTGGCGATGAGCAGTTCTTC.

This clone was seen only once. The gene calls are TRBV4-3 and TRBJ1-3; the D gene is possibly TRBD1 (5 bases). From germline, CDR1 is LGHNA and CDR2 YSLEER. The length of the CDR3 is 16 residues. Trimming shortened V by 4 bases and J by 3 bases, and 16 bases separated the two germline ends. CDR3 nucleotide sequence: TGCGCCAGCAGCCCACAACAGGCTTCACTTGGAAACACCATATATTTT. It is translated as CASSPQQASLGNTIYF.

V usage is TRBV19 and J usage is TRBJ2-4, with D unclear. Looked up from germline, CDR1 is LNHDA and CDR2 is SQIVND (reference sequence). V lost 1 base and J lost 1, with 5 bases in between. The length of the CDR3 is 14 residues. The CDR3 sequence is CASSIAGAKNIQYF. CDR3 nucleotides: TGTGCCAGTAGTATAGCCGGGGCCAAAAACATTCAGTACTTC.

V usage is TRBV7-8 and J usage is TRBJ2-1, with D uncertain. The germline CDR1 and CDR2 sequences are SGHVS and FQNEAQ. The V end lost 1 base, the J end lost 10 bases, and 11 bases lay between the germline ends. The CDR3 extends over 13 amino acids. The CDR3 nucleotides read TGTGCCAGCAGCTTAGTGGCCATAGGGGAGCAGTTCTTC. Its translation is CASSLVAIGEQFF.

On this clone itself: The identical CDR3 is also encoded by other nucleotide sequences in the sample. The chain is built from TRBV18 and TRBJ1-5; no reliable D call. The CDR3 runs 13 residues. V lost 4 bases to trimming and J lost 5 bases, with 9 bases between them. Germline V gene data show CDR1 as KGHSH and CDR2 as LQKENI. DNA of the CDR3: TGTGCCAGCTCACGTGGTCGGGATCAGCCCCAGCATTTT. This sequence encodes CASSRGRDQPQHF.

The CDR3 sequence: CASSIDPRGSYEQYF. The CDR3 DNA sequence: TGTGCCAGTAGTATAGATCCCCGCGGGTCCTACGAGCAGTACTTC. The chain carries TRBV19 and TRBJ2-7; the D gene is possibly TRBD2 (5 bases). The CDR3 extends over 15 amino acids. The germline gives CDR1 LNHDA, CDR2 SQIVND (reference sequence). The V end lost 0 bases, the J end lost 1 base, and 10 bases lay between the germline ends.

This chain connects TRBV29-1 to TRBJ2-2; D unresolved. Germline assignment: CDR1 SQVTM and CDR2 ANQGSEA. Trimming took 7 bases from V and 5 from J, leaving 23 bases between them. This CDR3 is 16 amino acids long. The CDR3: CSARGLGIGLTGELFF. DNA of the CDR3: TGCAGCGCCCGTGGTTTGGGCATAGGGTTAACCGGGGAGCTGTTTTTT.

This clone is a singleton in its sample. This chain joins TRBV5-5 and TRBJ1-3, with unresolved D. The CDR3 sequence is 14 residues long. Germline assignment: CDR1 SGHKS and CDR2 YYEKEE (reference sequence). V lost 0 bases and J 2 bases, leaving 6 bases between the germline ends. CDR3 nucleotides: TGTGCCAGCAGCTTGGGGAGCACTGGAAACACCATATATTTT. Translating gives CASSLGSTGNTIYF.

The chain joins TRBV5-1 to TRBJ2-1; 9 bases fit TRBD2. CDR3 size: 14 residues. Germline V gene lookup returns CDR1 SGHRS and CDR2 YFSETQ. The ends lost 0 bases at V and 6 bases at J; junction bases unmatched: 1. The CDR3 region is CASSLVREGNEQFF. CDR3 in DNA: TGCGCCAGCAGCTTGGTGCGGGAGGGCAATGAGCAGTTCTTC.

The CDR3 is CSVEGGRLNTEAFF. DNA for the CDR3: TGCAGCGTTGAAGGGGGACGGCTGAACACTGAAGCTTTCTTT. The chain recombines TRBV29-1 with TRBJ1-1; TRBD1 might be the D (5 bases). Germline CDR1 is SQVTM and CDR2 is ANQGSEA. This CDR3 has 14 residues. V dropped 1 base and J dropped 0 bases, with 9 bases sitting between them.

The J gene is TRBJ1-1, the V gene TRBV9, with TRBD1 as a possible D gene (5 bases). Germline lookup yields CDR1 SGDLS and CDR2 YYNGEE. This CDR3 spans 14 amino acids. V lost 2 bases to trimming and J lost 6 bases, with 14 bases between them. CDR3 nucleotide sequence: TGTGCCAGCAGCGTCCAGGGTAGTGGGCCTGAAGCTTTCTTT. Translated, it gives CASSVQGSGPEAFF.

The rearrangement joins TRBV13 to TRBJ2-5; D perhaps matches TRBD2 (5 bases). This CDR3 is 15 amino acids long. V dropped 4 bases and J dropped 1 base, with 13 bases sitting between them. Germline CDR1 reads PRHDT; CDR2 reads FYEKMQ (reference sequence). The chain's CDR3 is CASSSTTRSQETQYF. The CDR3 DNA reads TGTGCCAGCAGCTCGACAACTAGGTCCCAAGAGACCCAGTACTTC.

The chain has TRBV9 and TRBJ1-1; D call uncertain. The CDR3 totals 13 residues. The V end was cut by 0 bases, the J end by 6 bases, with 9 bases between. Germline CDR1 SGDLS, CDR2 YYNGEE. CDR3 in amino acids: CASSVDPSAEAFF. CDR3 DNA: TGTGCCAGCAGCGTAGACCCTTCCGCTGAAGCTTTCTTT. Full variable domain (outside the CDR3, taken from reference TRBV9 and TRBJ1-1): DSGVTQTPKHLITATGQRVTLRCSPRSGDLSVYWYQQSLDQGLQFLIQYYNGEERAKGNILERFSAQQFPDLHSELNLSSLELGDSALYFCASSVDPSAEAFFGQGTRLTVV.

V and J are TRBV6-6 and TRBJ2-1, with TRBD1 as a possible D gene (5 bases). This CDR3 region has 13 residues. Germline CDR1 is MNHNY and CDR2 is SVGAGI (reference sequence). V was clipped by 4 bases and J by 4 bases, with 8 bases between them. The CDR3 DNA reads as TGTGCCAGCAGTTCCCCAGGGTACAATGAGCAGTTCTTC. This codes for CASSSPGYNEQFF.